The 20 T cell receptor beta chains below come from one sample, sequenced in a study of identical twins. TCRdb processed the 5' RACE reads anew with MiXCR; each CDR3 protein has one entry. The repertoire holds more than 1.5 million distinct CDR3 sequences, with less than 35% as singletons. The specimen sequenced was cord blood. Receptor source: a newborn girl in good health.

The chain employs TRBV7-9 and TRBJ2-3; D perhaps matches TRBD1 (6 bases). V lost 8 bases, J lost 2 bases, and 14 bases lay in between. The CDR3 totals 14 residues. The germline V gene encodes CDR1 SEHNR and CDR2 FQNEAQ (reference sequence). The CDR3 here is CASGMTGHTDTQYF. The CDR3 DNA reads as TGTGCCAGCGGTATGACAGGACACACAGATACGCAGTATTTT.

Concerning this clonotype: One base away lies a much larger clone, so this may be a sequencing read error. This chain connects TRBV27 to TRBJ1-2, with D perhaps matching TRBD1 (5 bases). Germline lookup yields CDR1 MNHEY and CDR2 SMNVEV (reference sequence). V lost 4 bases and J lost 2, with 17 bases in between. This CDR3 is built from 16 residues. Written as DNA, the CDR3 is TGTGCCAGCAGTTCTAGCGGACACTCCTCAAACTATGGCTACACCTTC. Translation gives CASSSSGHSSNYGYTF.

The chain couples TRBV12-3 or TRBV12-4 to TRBJ1-1; 8 nucleotides line up with TRBD1. The CDR3 runs to 12 residues. J gave up 8 bases and V 3 bases, and 2 bases lay outside the gene matches. CDR3 sequence reads: CASSFYRGEAFF. The CDR3 coding sequence is TGTGCCAGCAGTTTTTACAGGGGGGAAGCTTTCTTT.

This clonotype has only a few counts. J is TRBJ2-3 and V is TRBV10-1, with D possibly matching TRBD2 (5 bases). This CDR3 contains 13 residues. Trimming stripped 10 bases from V and 0 bases from J, with 11 bases between. The germline V gene has CDR1 WNHNN and CDR2 SYGVQD (reference sequence). CDR3 sequence (DNA): TGCGCCAAGGGCGGCGGGAGCACAGATACGCAGTATTTT. As protein: CAKGGGSTDTQYF.

This clonotype was counted only a few times. One junction end disagrees with the germline gene, perhaps due to a read error. This sequence joins TRBV28 and TRBJ2-5; D not resolved. Per the germline V gene, CDR1 is MDHEN and CDR2 is SYDVKM. The CDR3 consists of 13 residues. CDR3 region: CAGSLPGQETQYF. The CDR3 DNA sequence: TGTGCCGGCAGTTTACCGGGCCAAGAGACCCAGTACTTC.

This clonotype was observed a handful of times. This chain connects TRBV20-1 to TRBJ2-7; 8 bases are shared with TRBD1. The CDR3 runs to 12 residues. V shed 5 bases and J 2 bases; nucleotides not matched to a gene: 2. The germline V gene has CDR1 DFQATT and CDR2 SNEGSKA (reference sequence). The CDR3 here is CSAVDRAYEQYF. The CDR3 bases are TGCAGTGCTGTGGACAGGGCCTACGAGCAGTACTTC.

This clonotype was counted only a few times. The chain couples TRBV3-1 to TRBJ2-1, with TRBD1 identical over 7 bases. The CDR3 length is 16 residues. Germline V lookup: CDR1 LGHDT, CDR2 YNNKEL (reference sequence). The J segment lost 5 bases and the V segment lost 5 bases, leaving 12 bases of the junction unmatched. As DNA, the CDR3 is TGTGCCAGCAGCGTTTACCGACAGGGAGCTAACAATGAGCAGTTCTTC. Translated: CASSVYRQGANNEQFF.

This clonotype was picked up a small number of times. The chain carries TRBV10-3 and TRBJ1-1, with 11 nucleotides matching TRBD1. With V trimmed by 8 bases and J by 3 bases, 2 bases remained unmatched. The CDR3 is 13 amino acids. Germline CDR1 is ENHRY and CDR2 is SYGVKD. The CDR3 loop reads CAILGQGDTEAFF. The CDR3 bases are TGTGCCATCTTGGGACAGGGGGACACTGAAGCTTTCTTT.

J is TRBJ1-5 and V is TRBV9; D is unclear. Germline assignment: CDR1 SGDLS and CDR2 YYNGEE. V lost 0 bases, J lost 0 bases, and 4 bases lay in between. CDR3 length: 14 residues. The CDR3 reads CASSVDYSNQPQHF. CDR3 sequence (DNA): TGTGCCAGCAGCGTAGATTATAGCAATCAGCCCCAGCATTTT. Combining the CDR3 with reference TRBV9 and TRBJ1-5 gives the whole variable domain DSGVTQTPKHLITATGQRVTLRCSPRSGDLSVYWYQQSLDQGLQFLIQYYNGEERAKGNILERFSAQQFPDLHSELNLSSLELGDSALYFCASSVDYSNQPQHFGDGTRLSIL.

This clonotype came up a few times. CDR3 sequence reads: CAISGYDNEQYF. DNA of the CDR3: TGTGCCATCAGTGGCTACGACAATGAGCAGTACTTC. V gene TRBV10-3 combines with J gene TRBJ2-7, with no clear D. With 4 bases removed from V and 7 bases from J, the gap between germline ends came to 11 bases. The germline gives CDR1 ENHRY, CDR2 SYGVKD. The CDR3 runs to 12 residues.

The V gene is TRBV20-1, the J gene TRBJ1-4, with TRBD1 matching over 9 bases. The trim removed 3 bases at V and 6 bases at J, leaving 2 bases unmatched. CDR3 length: 13 residues. Germline V lookup: CDR1 DFQATT, CDR2 SNEGSKA (reference sequence). CDR3 DNA: TGCAGTGCTAGCCGGGACAGGGATGAAAAACTGTTTTTT. Protein sequence: CSASRDRDEKLFF.

This clonotype came up a few times. The chain is built from TRBV27 and TRBJ1-4; possibly TRBD1 for D (5 bases). V dropped 5 bases and J dropped 0 bases, with 13 bases sitting between them. This CDR3 has 16 residues. Looked up from germline, CDR1 is MNHEY and CDR2 is SMNVEV (reference sequence). The CDR3 loop reads CASSGGVGATNEKLFF. The CDR3 bases are TGTGCCAGCAGTGGTGGGGTGGGGGCAACTAATGAAAAACTGTTTTTT.

This clonotype was counted only a few times. This chain joins TRBV25-1 and TRBJ2-3; D perhaps matches TRBD2 (6 bases). Germline V CDR1 and CDR2: MGHDK, SYGVNS. The CDR3 has 16 residues. V was shortened by 3 bases and J by 2 bases, with 15 bases between the two germline ends. The DNA for the CDR3 is TGTGCCAGCAGTGATCGAGGGCGGGGCCCCACAGATACGCAGTATTTT. Encoded protein: CASSDRGRGPTDTQYF.

In this sample, this clonotype turned up a few times. A much larger clone lies a single base off, so this may be a read error. The chain couples TRBV6-6 to TRBJ2-3, with D unresolved. With 2 bases removed from V and 2 bases from J, the gap between germline ends came to 5 bases. CDR3 length: 13 residues. The V gene's germline CDR1 is MNHNY and CDR2 SVGAGI (reference sequence). The CDR3 sequence: CASSYRDTDTQYF. The CDR3 DNA follows: TGTGCCAGCAGTTACAGGGACACAGATACGCAGTATTTT.

V and J are TRBV2 and TRBJ2-5; the D is unclear. The germline V gene encodes CDR1 SNHLY and CDR2 FYNNEI. V lost 3 bases to trimming and J lost 6 bases, with 5 bases between them. This CDR3 comprises 11 residues. The CDR3 loop is CASSDEQTQYF. In DNA, the CDR3 is TGTGCCAGCAGTGATGAGCAGACCCAGTACTTC.

This chain links TRBV5-1 with TRBJ2-5; weak D call: TRBD2 (6 bases). Germline lookup yields CDR1 SGHRS and CDR2 YFSETQ. The CDR3 is 14 residues long. V was shortened by 4 bases and J by 11 bases, with 21 bases between the two germline ends. The CDR3 DNA reads as TGCGCCAGCAGCGTGCCGGGACTCAACAATGAGCAGTACTTC. It encodes CASSVPGLNNEQYF.

CDR3 coding DNA: TGTGCCAGCAGCCCCTACCGAAATGAGCAGTTCTTC. Translating gives CASSPYRNEQFF. J is TRBJ2-1 and V is TRBV7-2; no clear D. Trimming pared 5 bases from V and 7 bases from J, leaving 9 bases between. The CDR3 has 12 amino acids. The germline CDR1 and CDR2 sequences are SGHTA and FQGNSA.

This clonotype was found a few times. The J gene is TRBJ2-1, the V gene TRBV6-1; no reliable D call. V was shortened by 5 bases and J by 3 bases, with 20 bases between the two germline ends. The germline V gene encodes CDR1 MNHNS and CDR2 SASEGT. CDR3 size: 17 residues. CDR3 region: CASSRLRASWDYNEQFF. CDR3 bases: TGTGCCAGCAGTCGCCTCAGAGCTAGTTGGGACTACAATGAGCAGTTCTTC.

The J gene is TRBJ1-5, the V gene TRBV6-5; 9 bases map to TRBD1. V gave up 2 bases and J gave up 6 bases; unmatched junction bases: 5. Germline lookup yields CDR1 MNHEY and CDR2 SVGAGI. This CDR3 region has 15 residues. This CDR3 reads CASSYRRQGGQPQHF. CDR3 DNA sequence: TGTGCCAGCAGTTACCGTAGACAGGGGGGTCAGCCCCAGCATTTT.

This clonotype was recorded a few times. The chain links TRBV7-2 to TRBJ2-7; 11 nucleotides match TRBD2. The V segment lost 4 bases and the J segment 2 bases; nucleotides outside the gene matches: 4. The CDR3 covers 15 residues. The V gene's germline CDR1 is SGHTA and CDR2 FQGNSA. CDR3 residues: CASSSWTSGPYEQYF. CDR3 DNA: TGTGCCAGCAGCTCCTGGACTAGCGGGCCCTACGAGCAGTACTTC.